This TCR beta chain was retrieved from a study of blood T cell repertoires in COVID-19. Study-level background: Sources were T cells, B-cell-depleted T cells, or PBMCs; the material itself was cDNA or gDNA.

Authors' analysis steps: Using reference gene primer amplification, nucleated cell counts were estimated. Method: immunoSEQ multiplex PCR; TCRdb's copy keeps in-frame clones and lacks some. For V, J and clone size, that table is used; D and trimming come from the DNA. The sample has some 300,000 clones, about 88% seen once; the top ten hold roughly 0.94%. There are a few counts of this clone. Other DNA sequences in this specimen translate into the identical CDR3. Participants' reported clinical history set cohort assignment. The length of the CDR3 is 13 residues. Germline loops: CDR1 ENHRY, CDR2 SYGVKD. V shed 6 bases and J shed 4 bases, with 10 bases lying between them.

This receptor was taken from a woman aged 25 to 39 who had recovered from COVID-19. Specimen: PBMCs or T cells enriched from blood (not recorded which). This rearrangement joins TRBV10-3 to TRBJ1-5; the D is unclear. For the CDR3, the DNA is TGTGCCATCAGCGACCCGGGGAATCAGCCCCAGCATTTT. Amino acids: CAISDPGNQPQHF.